This TCR beta chain was obtained from a study of patients and donors after allogeneic stem cell transplantation. This CDR3 is 14 amino acids long. Per germline, CDR1 MNHNY and CDR2 SVGAGI (reference sequence). V lost 8 bases to trimming and J lost 2 bases, with 15 bases between them. One entry per CDR3 protein results from TCRdb running MiXCR on the RT-PCR reads. This table has 190,000 or so distinct CDR3 sequences, around two fifths appearing once. This clonotype was counted between two and nine times. Sequencing was done on a sample of blood, either unsorted or a sorted T cell fraction (not recorded which). The receptor was isolated from a human donor who was either an allogeneic HSCT recipient or a stem cell or donor lymphocyte infusion donor (not recorded which). It is not recorded whose cells these are; they may come from a transplant donor. The gene calls are TRBV6-6 and TRBJ1-2; D might be TRBD1 (5 bases). Here the CDR3 DNA reads TGTGCCAGCTTGCAAGGGGCAAGGAACTATGGCTACACCTTC. Protein sequence: CASLQGARNYGYTF.